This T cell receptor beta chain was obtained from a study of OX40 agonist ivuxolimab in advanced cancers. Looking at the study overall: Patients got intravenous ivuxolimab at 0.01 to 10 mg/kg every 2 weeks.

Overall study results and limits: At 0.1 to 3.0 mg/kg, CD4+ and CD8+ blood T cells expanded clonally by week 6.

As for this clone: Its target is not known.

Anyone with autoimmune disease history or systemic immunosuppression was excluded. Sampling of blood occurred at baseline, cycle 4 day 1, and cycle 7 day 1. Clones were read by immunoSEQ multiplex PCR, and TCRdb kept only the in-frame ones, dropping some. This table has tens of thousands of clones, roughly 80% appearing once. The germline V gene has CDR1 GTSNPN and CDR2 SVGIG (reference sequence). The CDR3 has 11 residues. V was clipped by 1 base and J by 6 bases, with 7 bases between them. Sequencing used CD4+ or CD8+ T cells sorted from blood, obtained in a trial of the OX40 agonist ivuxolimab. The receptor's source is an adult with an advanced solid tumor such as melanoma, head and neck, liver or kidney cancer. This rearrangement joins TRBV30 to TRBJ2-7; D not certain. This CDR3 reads CAWSDWVEQYF. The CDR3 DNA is TGTGCCTGGAGTGACTGGGTCGAGCAGTACTTC.